The rows below give T cell receptor beta chains drawn from one sample of a study of T cell repertoires in cytomegalovirus infection. TCRdb re-derived calls from the reads in MiXCR, one entry per CDR3 protein. The table records roughly 800,000 distinct CDR3 sequences, almost 30% of them present only once. No antigens are known for them. The sample here was cultured CD8+ T cells from PBMCs, taken from culture after CMV antigen stimulation. The origin of the receptors is a human donor in good health (CMV status not recorded). Some clones in this sample may be carry-over from other donors' samples. The CDR3 runs from the conserved cysteine through the conserved F or W. D genes are given only for firm matches. Not every row has a clone size; where given, it reads once, few, many or a size class.

clone_size: .
d_call: .
v_call: TRBV2
j_call: TRBJ2-1
cdr3_nt: TGTGCCAGCAGTGATACGGGGGCAGCTGAGCAGTTCTTC
cdr3_aa: CASSDTGAAEQFF

clone_size: .
d_call: TRBD2
v_call: TRBV7-9
j_call: TRBJ2-1
cdr3_nt: TGTGCCAGCAGCCCAACCGGGACTAGCGGGGGGGTTTATGAGCAGTTCTTC
cdr3_aa: CASSPTGTSGGVYEQFF

clone_size: .
d_call: TRBD1
v_call: TRBV27
j_call: TRBJ2-2
cdr3_nt: TGTGCCAGCAGTCCGGACAGGGTGAACACCGGGGAGCTGTTTTTT
cdr3_aa: CASSPDRVNTGELFF

clone_size: .
d_call: .
v_call: TRBV19
j_call: TRBJ2-1
cdr3_nt: TGTGCCAGTAACTCGGCATTCTCCTACAATGAGCAGTTCTTC
cdr3_aa: CASNSAFSYNEQFF

clone_size: many
d_call: .
v_call: TRBV7-2
j_call: TRBJ2-3
cdr3_nt: TGTGCCAGCTACTTCAGGGACACCGTCACAGATACGCAGTATTTT
cdr3_aa: CASYFRDTVTDTQYF

clone_size: .
d_call: TRBD1
v_call: TRBV6-2/TRBV6-3
j_call: TRBJ1-5
cdr3_nt: TGTGCCAGCGAGGACAGGATAAATCAGCCCCAGCATTTT
cdr3_aa: CASEDRINQPQHF

clone_size: few
d_call: .
v_call: TRBV28
j_call: TRBJ2-4
cdr3_nt: TGTGCCAGCAGTCCCCCAGGTGGGGAAAACATTCAGTACTTC
cdr3_aa: CASSPPGGENIQYF

clone_size: few
d_call: .
v_call: TRBV28
j_call: TRBJ2-4
cdr3_nt: TGTGCCAGCAGTTTCCTGCGGGGAAGGAACATTCAGTACTTC
cdr3_aa: CASSFLRGRNIQYF

clone_size: .
d_call: .
v_call: TRBV27
j_call: TRBJ1-4
cdr3_nt: TGTGCCAGCAGTTTACGGGGAGGAAGGGAAAAACTGTTTTTT
cdr3_aa: CASSLRGGREKLFF

clone_size: .
d_call: .
v_call: TRBV5-6
j_call: TRBJ2-3
cdr3_nt: TGTGCCAGCAGCTTGCAAAGGGTAGATTGGATTGGCACAGATACGCAGTATTTT
cdr3_aa: CASSLQRVDWIGTDTQYF

clone_size: .
d_call: .
v_call: TRBV12-3/TRBV12-4
j_call: TRBJ2-5
cdr3_nt: TGTGCCAGCAGTTTGTGGCGGGAGACCCAGTACTTC
cdr3_aa: CASSLWRETQYF

clone_size: .
d_call: .
v_call: TRBV28
j_call: TRBJ2-1
cdr3_nt: TGTGCCAGCAGTTTCATGTACAACAATGAGCAGTTCTTC
cdr3_aa: CASSFMYNNEQFF

clone_size: .
d_call: TRBD2
v_call: TRBV9
j_call: TRBJ2-3
cdr3_nt: TGTGCCAGCAGCCCGTACGGGGGGGCCGCAGATACGCAGTATTTT
cdr3_aa: CASSPYGGAADTQYF

clone_size: .
d_call: .
v_call: TRBV19
j_call: TRBJ2-2
cdr3_nt: TGTGCCAGTAGTATAAGGGACGCCGGGGAGCTGTTTTTT
cdr3_aa: CASSIRDAGELFF

clone_size: .
d_call: .
v_call: TRBV5-5
j_call: TRBJ1-1
cdr3_nt: TGTGCCAGCAGCTCAGGCTCAATGAACACTGAAGCTTTCTTT
cdr3_aa: CASSSGSMNTEAFF

clone_size: few
d_call: TRBD1
v_call: TRBV12-5
j_call: TRBJ1-2
cdr3_nt: TGTGCTAGTGGTTCCCTATCGACAGGGTTAGGCTACACCTTC
cdr3_aa: CASGSLSTGLGYTF

clone_size: .
d_call: TRBD1
v_call: TRBV5-4
j_call: TRBJ2-7
cdr3_nt: TGTGCCAGCAGCTTGGCTACAGGGGTCGGTCGCTACGAGCAGTACTTC
cdr3_aa: CASSLATGVGRYEQYF

clone_size: few
d_call: .
v_call: TRBV6-6
j_call: TRBJ2-3
cdr3_nt: TGTGCCAGCAGTTACGAAGATACGGGGACCACAGATACGCAGTATTTT
cdr3_aa: CASSYEDTGTTDTQYF

clone_size: .
d_call: TRBD1
v_call: TRBV6-2/TRBV6-3
j_call: TRBJ1-2
cdr3_nt: TGTGCCAGCAGTTACCCGTCCGACCGGGACAGGGGGCCTAACTATGGCTACACCTTC
cdr3_aa: CASSYPSDRDRGPNYGYTF

clone_size: once
d_call: .
v_call: TRBV5-1
j_call: TRBJ1-1
cdr3_nt: TGCGCCAGCATGGAGGTCCTGAACACTGAAGCTTTCTTT
cdr3_aa: CASMEVLNTEAFF